This TCR beta chain was documented in a study of siplizumab effects on memory and regulatory T cells. Study results and limitations: Roughly 80-96% of proliferating clones (CD4+ or CD8+) could not be assigned a naive or memory phenotype. In controls, around 25% of mappable alloreactive CD4+ clones were Treg-derived on average, versus about 64% with siplizumab.

Concerning this clone itself: Its antigen remains unidentified.

Only in-frame clones appear in the TCRdb table, and some are missing; sequencing was by immunoSEQ multiplex PCR. The sample yields approximately 60,000 clones, less than 80% seen once. The CDR3 runs to 14 residues. Germline V gene sequence: CDR1 MNHEY, CDR2 SVGAGI. V was shortened by 5 bases and J by 1 base, with 11 bases between the two germline ends. The sequenced material came from memory CD4+ T cells sorted from blood. The sequence was collected from a human donor in good health. This chain joins TRBV6-5 and TRBJ1-2, with D unresolved. The CDR3 region has the DNA TGTGCCAGCAGTGATCCGGGTGGTAACTATGGCTACACCTTC. This encodes CASSDPGGNYGYTF.